This T cell receptor beta chain was sequenced in a study of CD8+CD57+ T cells in acquired aplastic anemia. Germline CDR1 and CDR2: SGDLS and YYNGEE. Trimming cost V 0 bases and J 2 bases, with 16 bases left between them. The CDR3 length is 17 residues. Patients chosen for sequencing had shown CD8+CD57+ cell expansion by flow cytometry. The table lists this clonotype with many counts. Genomic DNA templated the TCR beta VDJ and CDR3 profiling. TCRdb passed the reads through MiXCR, listing each CDR3 protein once. This table has 260,000 or so distinct CDR3 sequences, approximately 45% appearing once. Material for sequencing was sorted CD4+, CD8+, or CD8+CD57+ T cells (not recorded which) from PBMCs. This chain uses TRBV9 with TRBJ2-3; D tentatively fits TRBD1 or TRBD2 (6 bases each). The TCR originated in a human donor with aplastic anemia. CDR3 residues: CASSVGTGATLTDTQYF. As DNA, the CDR3 is TGTGCCAGCAGCGTAGGAACGGGGGCCACTCTCACAGATACGCAGTATTTT.